Shown below are 6 T cell receptor beta chains from a single sample sequenced in a study of immune cell composition in non-small cell lung cancer. Normal lung was sampled as far from the tumour as possible, at least 3 cm. Some clones are missing from TCRdb's copy, which holds only in-frame ones; the method was immunoSEQ multiplex PCR. The sample contains 2,100 or so clones, 60% to 75% of which appear only once. Sequenced input: non-adjacent lung tissue. These receptors came from a human donor with non-small cell lung cancer.

This clone was recorded only once. The chain is built from TRBV29-1 and TRBJ2-1; 7 positions agree with TRBD2. Trimming at V came to 4 bases and at J to 8 bases, leaving 8 bases not matched to a gene. This CDR3 comprises 13 residues. Per the germline V gene, CDR1 is SQVTM and CDR2 is ANQGSEA. The CDR3: CSVGAGVVDEQFF. The CDR3 DNA reads TGCAGCGTTGGGGCGGGAGTTGTAGATGAGCAGTTCTTC.

This clone was seen a handful of times. At one boundary the junction diverges from the germline segment, which might be a read error. The rearrangement uses TRBV7-7 and TRBJ2-5, with D tentatively TRBD2 (5 bases). The CDR3 loop spans 13 amino acids. Per germline, CDR1 SSHAT and CDR2 FNYEAQ (reference sequence). CDR3 loop: CASSLAAGETQYF. DNA of the CDR3: TGTGCTAGCAGCTTAGCCGCGGGAGAGACCCAGTACTTC. Full variable domain (missing parts from reference TRBV7-7 and TRBJ2-5): GAGVSQSPRYKVTKRGQDVTLRCDPISSHATLYWYQQALGQGPEFLTYFNYEAQPDKSGLPSDRFSAERPEGSISTLTIQRTEQRDSAMYRCASSLAAGETQYFGPGTRLLVL.

The chain uses TRBV5-8 and TRBJ2-1, with 15 bases lining up with TRBD2. The CDR3 totals 16 residues. Germline values: CDR1 SGHTS, CDR2 YDEGEE. The trim removed 5 bases at V and 7 bases at J, leaving 7 bases unmatched. For the CDR3, the DNA is TGTGCCAGCAGGCCGCGGACTAGCGGGAGGGTTAATGAGCAGTTCTTC. Translating gives CASRPRTSGRVNEQFF.

J is TRBJ1-5 and V is TRBV6-6; TRBD1 is a possible D gene (6 bases). This CDR3 comprises 15 residues. The germline V gene has CDR1 MNHNY and CDR2 SVGAGI (reference sequence). V was clipped by 6 bases and J by 4 bases, with 16 bases between them. The CDR3 nucleotides are TGTGCCAGCAGGGCACGGACAGAAAGTAATCAGCCCCAGCATTTT. Its translation is CASRARTESNQPQHF.

This sequence joins TRBV7-2 and TRBJ1-5, with D maybe TRBD1 (6 bases). Germline V lookup: CDR1 SGHTA, CDR2 FQGNSA. This CDR3 comprises 15 residues. Trimming pared 4 bases from V and 4 bases from J, leaving 14 bases between. In nucleotides, the CDR3 is TGTGCCAGCAGCTCAGGGACAAGGGAAAATCAGCCCCAGCATTTT. This encodes CASSSGTRENQPQHF.

This chain uses TRBV7-2 with TRBJ1-1; no definite D call. The CDR3 length is 15 residues. Per germline, CDR1 SGHTA and CDR2 FQGNSA. V lost 5 bases and J lost 1, with 14 bases in between. The CDR3 sequence is CASSPVSRRNTEAFF. The CDR3 DNA reads as TGTGCCAGCAGCCCCGTTAGCAGACGGAACACTGAAGCTTTCTTT.